This T cell receptor (beta chain) was profiled in a study of blood T cell repertoires in COVID-19. Looking at the study overall: Samples representing acute and convalescent COVID-19 were sourced from the United States, Italy and Spain. T cells, B-cell-depleted T cells, or PBMCs provided the cDNA or gDNA that served as material.

Authors' processing steps: Nucleated cell counts were estimated from reference gene primer amplification. Clones were sequenced by immunoSEQ multiplex PCR, and TCRdb holds only the in-frame ones, with some missing. V, J and clone size derive from that table, while D and trimming were established from the DNA sequence. The data contain just over 200,000 clones, around three quarters of them singletons. The CDR3 totals 18 residues. V dropped 0 bases and J dropped 1; count of bases not matched to a gene: 10. Germline CDR1 reads LGHNA; CDR2 reads YNFKEQ. The chain links TRBV4-2 to TRBJ2-5; TRBD2 agrees at 8 bases. Material for sequencing was peripheral blood. The TCR originated in a woman aged 65 to 85 with acute or convalescent COVID-19. The DNA of the CDR3 is TGTGCCAGCAGCCAAGATCTTGGGATAGCGGGGTTCCAAGAGACCCAGTACTTC. Amino acid sequence: CASSQDLGIAGFQETQYF.